This T cell receptor beta chain stems from a study of beta chain features in type 1 diabetes. Study findings and constraints: VDJ junctions in type 1 diabetes patients carried more deletions and fewer insertions.

This CDR3 region has 14 residues. Per the germline V gene, CDR1 is GTSNPN and CDR2 is SVGIG (reference sequence). V was clipped by 2 bases and J by 3 bases; unmatched bases: 4. Using CD45RO/CCR7/CD25/CD127/CD95/CD27, CD4+ naive, central memory, regulatory and stem cell-like memory cells were sorted. The isolated RNA, all of it, was reverse transcribed, so expressed TCRB transcripts were what got sequenced. Assay used: immunoSEQ multiplex PCR; TCRdb lists only in-frame clones, some missing. This sample has approximately 160,000 clones, with 7.5% to 10% found just once. This clone was counted only a few times. The antigen remains undetermined.

The genes are TRBV30 and TRBJ2-7; 10 nucleotides align to TRBD1. Material for sequencing was central memory CD4+ T cells from blood. The receptor was derived from a woman aged 18-35 years in good health. CDR3 sequence reads: CAWSRGQGNYEQYF. The CDR3 DNA sequence: TGTGCCTGGAGTCGGGGACAGGGGAACTACGAGCAGTACTTC.